The rows below give T cell receptor beta chains drawn from one sample of a study of cytomegalovirus exposure and HLA in healthy donors. TCRdb's copy holds only in-frame clones and misses some; the assay was immunoSEQ multiplex PCR. The sample consists of 66,000 or so clones, about 89% of them appearing once. Sequencing was carried out using PBMCs. These TCRs come from a man aged 25-45 years in good health and CMV-seropositive. The CDR3 runs from the conserved cysteine through the conserved F or W. Fields, in order: clone size, J gene, D gene, V gene, CDR3 DNA, CDR3 protein. D genes are given only for firm matches. Clone size is shown for a subset of rows, as once, few, many or a class of expanded clone.

few	TRBJ2-3	TRBD2	TRBV7-9	TGTGCCAGCAGCTTACTCGGGACTAGCGTAGTGGATACGCAGTATTTT	CASSLLGTSVVDTQYF
NA	TRBJ1-1	NA	TRBV11-3	TGTGCCAGCAGCTTAGTAGGTTTGGAGCCTGAAGCTTTCTTT	CASSLVGLEPEAFF
NA	TRBJ2-1	NA	TRBV7-3	TGTGCCAGCAGCTTAACCCTCTACAATGAGCAGTTCTTC	CASSLTLYNEQFF
NA	TRBJ2-3	TRBD2	TRBV25-1	TGTGCCAGCAGTGCATCTGGACTAGCGAGACAAACAGATACGCAGTATTTT	CASSASGLARQTDTQYF
NA	TRBJ2-7	TRBD2	TRBV7-9	TGTGCCAGCAGCACTAGCGGGATGACCTACGAGCAGTACTTC	CASSTSGMTYEQYF
NA	TRBJ1-2	TRBD1	TRBV5-4	TGTGCCAGCAGCCCGCAGGGGGAAAGCTACACCTTC	CASSPQGESYTF
NA	TRBJ2-5	TRBD1	TRBV6-5	TGTGCCAGCAGTTTCCCCGGGACAGGGCAGGAGACCCAGTACTTC	CASSFPGTGQETQYF
NA	TRBJ1-2	TRBD1	TRBV29-1	TGCAGCGTCCCTCCGACAGGGGCTAACTATGGCTACACCTTC	CSVPPTGANYGYTF
once	TRBJ2-7	NA	TRBV7-9	TGTGCCAGCAGGGCCATTGAAGCGAACCCTTACGAGCAGTACTTC	CASRAIEANPYEQYF
once	TRBJ2-7	NA	TRBV21-1	TGTGCCAGCAGCAAAGAGGACAGAGCCTACGAGCAGTACTTC	CASSKEDRAYEQYF
NA	TRBJ1-4	TRBD1	TRBV30	TGTGCCTGGAGTCCACAGGGGCAGTTTAATGAAAAACTGTTTTTT	CAWSPQGQFNEKLFF
once	TRBJ2-2	NA	TRBV1	TGCACCAGCAGAAAGGTGAATAGCGCCGCGGGGGGGACCGGGGAGCTGTTTTTT	CTSRKVNSAAGGTGELFF
NA	TRBJ1-5	NA	TRBV6-1	TGTGCCAGCAGTGAAACAGGACCCGGGAGCAATCAGCCCCAGCATTTT	CASSETGPGSNQPQHF
NA	TRBJ2-3	NA	TRBV7-9	TGTGCCAGCAGCTTTGTACCGGGACTCACCCCAGGTACGCAGTATTTT	CASSFVPGLTPGTQYF
NA	TRBJ1-2	NA	TRBV16	TGTGCCAGCAGCCCCCCTGCTGTTCCGGGCTATGGCTACACCTTC	CASSPPAVPGYGYTF
NA	TRBJ1-5	NA	TRBV2	TGTGCCAGCAGTGCGGAGAACTTCAATCAGCCCCAGCATTTT	CASSAENFNQPQHF
NA	TRBJ1-4	TRBD1	TRBV4-1	TGCGCCAGCAGCCAAGTTACAGGGGGGCCAACTAATGAAAAACTGTTTTTT	CASSQVTGGPTNEKLFF
NA	TRBJ2-5	NA	TRBV15	TGTGCCACCAGCCGCCCAGCGGGCCAAGAGACCCAGTACTTC	CATSRPAGQETQYF
once	TRBJ2-7	NA	TRBV7-9	TGTGCCAGCAGCACCTCGGAACAGGGAATTCGCGACGAGCAGTACTTC	CASSTSEQGIRDEQYF
NA	TRBJ1-1	TRBD1	TRBV29-1	TGCAGCGTTTCGGGACAGTTGAACACTGAAGCTTTCTTT	CSVSGQLNTEAFF
NA	TRBJ2-1	NA	TRBV7-9	TGTTCCAGCAGCCACCCTCCTACGGTCTCCTACAATGAGCAGTTCTTC	CSSSHPPTVSYNEQFF
NA	TRBJ2-7	TRBD2	TRBV25-1	TGTGCCAGCAGTGAAAAACTAGCGGGAAGCTCCTACGAGCAGTACTTC	CASSEKLAGSSYEQYF
NA	TRBJ2-2	NA	TRBV29-1	TGCAGCGTTCTTCCTCCGTTGGAGACAGAGAACACCGGGGAGCTGTTTTTT	CSVLPPLETENTGELFF
NA	TRBJ1-2	TRBD1	TRBV2	TGTGCCAGCAGCCCGACAGGGGGAGTCAGAGGCTACACCTTC	CASSPTGGVRGYTF
once	TRBJ1-2	TRBD1	TRBV5-1	TGCGCCAGCAGTCCAACCGGACAGGGGAAGGACTACACCTTC	CASSPTGQGKDYTF
few	TRBJ1-5	NA	TRBV4-1	TGCGCCAGCAGCCAACCGGGAATCAAAGGTCAGCCCCAGCATTTT	CASSQPGIKGQPQHF
NA	TRBJ2-1	TRBD2	TRBV5-1	TGCGCCAGCAGCCTGACTAGCGGGAGTGTCAATGAGCAGTTCTTC	CASSLTSGSVNEQFF
NA	TRBJ2-7	TRBD2	TRBV5-1	TGCGCCAGCAAATCCGGGACTAGCGGTTTCGAGCAGTACTTC	CASKSGTSGFEQYF
NA	TRBJ1-2	NA	TRBV5-4	TGTGCCAGCAGCTTGAAGGGGAGGTATGGCTACACCTTC	CASSLKGRYGYTF
once	TRBJ2-7	NA	TRBV30	TGTGCCTCCACGCACCGAGGCCCTCTCGAGCAGTACTTC	CASTHRGPLEQYF
NA	TRBJ2-7	NA	TRBV5-6	TGTGCCAGCAGCATATTCACTAGCTGGGGCGCCTACGAGCAGTACTTC	CASSIFTSWGAYEQYF